This TCR beta chain was identified in a study of Ad26.COV2.S vaccination and SARS-CoV-2 variants. Indicated treatment: over 15 received Ad26.COV2.S at low or high dose, single or two shots; 5 received placebo; per-sample allocation not given. Collection of the samples took place on day 63 after the first injection of vaccine or placebo. V was cut by 4 bases and J by 5 bases, with 11 bases left in between. CDR1 and CDR2 (germline): SGHTA, FQGNSA. The CDR3 contains 13 residues. Generated by immunoSEQ multiplex PCR, the TCRdb table keeps only in-frame clones and is missing some. The table lists roughly 300,000 clones, around nine tenths of them singletons.

This TCR came from a person between 18 and 60 years old who received the Ad26.COV2.S COVID-19 vaccine or a placebo. The rearrangement joins TRBV7-2 to TRBJ2-5; D is uncertain. Specimen: peripheral blood, collected in a trial of Ad26.COV2.S vaccine versus placebo. The CDR3 DNA reads as TGTGCCAGCAGCTCAACGCCTGGGGAGACCCAGTACTTC. Its protein product is CASSSTPGETQYF.